These T cell receptor beta chains were read from a single sample in a study of T cell responses to AZD1222 COVID-19 vaccine. TCRdb's copy holds only in-frame clones and misses some; the assay was immunoSEQ multiplex PCR. Here the sample spans 170,000 or so clones, around 88% being singletons. The sequencing used peripheral blood, collected 28 days after the second AZD1222 dose. Source of these receptors: an adult who received the AZD1222 COVID-19 vaccine. Both conserved end residues are part of each CDR3. D genes are given only for firm matches. Clone size is shown for a subset of rows, as once, few, many or a class of expanded clone.

V gene,J gene,D gene,clone size,CDR3 protein,CDR3 DNA
TRBV6-4,TRBJ2-5,TRBD2,.,CASSGTSGGEEETQYF,TGTGCCAGCTCCGGGACTAGCGGGGGGGAAGAAGAGACCCAGTACTTC
TRBV11-2,TRBJ2-6,.,.,CASSPQITSLSGANVLTF,TGTGCCAGCAGCCCCCAAATAACCAGTCTCTCTGGGGCCAACGTCCTGACTTTC
TRBV6-5,TRBJ2-7,TRBD1,.,CASSRGQGLSYEQYF,TGTGCCAGCAGCCGCGGACAGGGGCTCTCCTACGAGCAGTACTTC
TRBV28,TRBJ1-1,TRBD1,.,CASRQGGTEAFF,TGTGCCAGCAGACAGGGGGGCACTGAAGCTTTCTTT
TRBV7-9,TRBJ1-5,TRBD1,.,CASSNWDSQPQHF,TGTGCCAGCAGCAACTGGGACAGCCAGCCCCAGCATTTT
TRBV18,TRBJ1-1,.,.,CASSPGGNTEAFF,TGTGCCAGCTCACCAGGGGGAAACACTGAAGCTTTCTTT
TRBV25-1,TRBJ2-2,.,few,CASSTPPPGELFF,TGTGCCAGCAGTACCCCTCCCCCCGGGGAGCTGTTTTTT
TRBV5-1,TRBJ1-5,.,.,CASSTGPEPQPQHF,TGCGCCAGCAGCACGGGACCGGAGCCTCAGCCCCAGCATTTT
TRBV19,TRBJ2-3,.,.,CASRDKMRGGTDTQYF,TGTGCCAGTAGAGACAAGATGCGAGGGGGCACAGATACGCAGTATTTT
TRBV27,TRBJ1-4,TRBD1,.,CASTGQGDEKLFF,TGTGCCAGCACCGGACAGGGCGATGAAAAACTGTTTTTT
TRBV15,TRBJ2-7,.,.,CATSRDEVNYEQYF,TGTGCCACCAGCAGAGACGAAGTCAACTACGAGCAGTACTTC
TRBV24-1,TRBJ2-7,.,.,CATSDPGRGYEQYF,TGTGCCACCAGTGATCCGGGGAGAGGTTACGAGCAGTACTTC
TRBV2,TRBJ2-1,.,.,CASSRQNEQFF,TGTGCCAGCAGTCGCCAGAATGAGCAGTTCTTC
TRBV27,TRBJ2-7,.,.,CASSRTGHPSYEQYF,TGTGCCAGCAGCCGTACGGGACACCCTTCCTACGAGCAGTACTTC
TRBV11-3,TRBJ2-7,TRBD2,.,CASSLRASGVLGEQYF,TGTGCCAGCAGCCTCCGGGCTAGCGGGGTCTTGGGCGAGCAGTACTTC
TRBV7-2,TRBJ2-5,TRBD1,.,CASSSPRGLETQYF,TGTGCCAGCAGCTCCCCCAGGGGGCTCGAGACCCAGTACTTC
TRBV5-1,TRBJ2-1,TRBD1,.,CASSSGTGNNEQFF,TGCGCCAGCAGCTCCGGGACAGGGAACAATGAGCAGTTCTTC
TRBV29-1,TRBJ1-2,.,.,CSVDRSYGYTF,TGCAGCGTTGACAGAAGCTATGGCTACACCTTC
TRBV6-1,TRBJ1-6,.,.,CASSELWVPYNSPLHF,TGTGCCAGCAGTGAGTTATGGGTTCCTTATAATTCACCCCTCCACTTT
TRBV18,TRBJ1-3,.,.,CASSPIIKVQGSSGNTIYF,TGTGCCAGCTCACCGATCATAAAGGTCCAGGGGTCTTCTGGAAACACCATATATTTT
TRBV6-4,TRBJ2-3,.,.,CASSIDRNTDTQYF,TGTGCCAGCAGCATCGACAGAAACACAGATACGCAGTATTTT
TRBV5-4,TRBJ2-7,TRBD1,.,CASSSRTGGDEQYF,TGTGCCAGCAGCTCCCGGACAGGGGGCGACGAGCAGTACTTC
TRBV2,TRBJ2-7,.,.,CASSVTYEQYF,TGTGCCAGCAGTGTTACCTACGAGCAGTACTTC
TRBV7-8,TRBJ2-1,.,.,CASSLARGAYNEQFF,TGTGCCAGCAGCTTAGCACGGGGGGCATACAATGAGCAGTTCTTC
TRBV9,TRBJ2-1,.,few,CASSVGISREEQFF,TGTGCCAGCAGCGTAGGAATTAGCAGGGAGGAGCAGTTCTTC
TRBV19,TRBJ1-5,.,.,CASIQGTYSNQPQHF,TGTGCCAGTATACAGGGTACCTATAGCAATCAGCCCCAGCATTTT
TRBV12-3/TRBV12-4,TRBJ1-1,.,.,CASSLGGVSEAFF,TGTGCCAGCAGCCTAGGGGGGGTGAGTGAAGCTTTCTTT
TRBV12-5,TRBJ2-5,.,.,CASASFGGQGAGTQYF,TGTGCTAGTGCCTCATTCGGGGGGCAGGGGGCCGGGACCCAGTACTTC
TRBV19,TRBJ1-5,TRBD1,.,CASSIYQGDVQPQHF,TGTGCCAGTAGTATATATCAGGGGGACGTTCAGCCCCAGCATTTT
TRBV3-1/TRBV3-2,TRBJ2-2,TRBD2,.,CASSQTAGSGELFF,TGTGCCAGCAGCCAGACAGCGGGGTCCGGGGAGCTGTTTTTT
TRBV4-1,TRBJ2-1,TRBD2,.,CASSHGGILAGDSNEQFF,TGCGCCAGCAGCCACGGTGGGATATTAGCGGGGGACTCCAATGAGCAGTTCTTC
TRBV4-2,TRBJ2-1,.,.,CASSQDARGPLTQFF,TGTGCCAGCAGCCAAGATGCCCGGGGACCCTTAACCCAGTTCTTC
TRBV11-1,TRBJ1-1,.,.,CASSLRGRIEAFF,TGTGCCAGCAGCTTAAGGGGGAGGATTGAAGCTTTCTTT
TRBV27,TRBJ1-1,.,once,CASSPWVNTEAFF,TGTGCCAGCAGTCCTTGGGTGAACACTGAAGCTTTCTTT
TRBV25-1,TRBJ2-6,.,.,CASRVSGANVLTF,TGTGCCAGCAGAGTCTCTGGGGCCAACGTCCTGACTTTC
TRBV7-2,TRBJ2-5,.,.,CASSLAGRVIQETQYF,TGTGCCAGCAGCTTAGCAGGCAGGGTTATTCAAGAGACCCAGTACTTC
TRBV7-9,TRBJ1-6,.,.,CASSLGAGGNSPLHF,TGTGCCAGCAGCTTAGGGGCAGGAGGCAATTCACCCCTCCACTTT
TRBV11-3,TRBJ2-2,TRBD1,.,CAGSSGQVGTGELFF,TGTGCCGGCAGCTCGGGACAGGTGGGCACCGGGGAGCTGTTTTTT
TRBV6-5,TRBJ2-2,TRBD1,.,CASSYSKGQGGGELFF,TGTGCCAGCAGTTACTCGAAGGGACAGGGCGGCGGGGAGCTGTTTTTT
TRBV23-1,TRBJ1-2,.,once,CASSHPSYTF,TGCGCCAGCAGTCACCCGTCCTACACCTTC
TRBV9,TRBJ2-3,TRBD2,once,CASSPATSGVSDTQYF,TGTGCCAGCAGCCCGGCCACTAGCGGGGTTTCAGATACGCAGTATTTT
TRBV6-1,TRBJ1-2,.,.,CASSEQGDGYTF,TGTGCCAGCAGTGAACAAGGGGATGGCTACACCTTC